What follows is one TCR beta chain and its context. Its specificity is unknown. The treatment is: around 19 received Ad26.COV2.S at low or high dose, single or two shots; roughly 5 received placebo; per-sample allocation not given. Sampling was performed 63 days after the first vaccine or placebo injection. In Boston, an adult donor aged 18-55 years took part. This sample was taken from a study of Ad26.COV2.S vaccination and SARS-CoV-2 variants. Study-wide context: In the COV1001 trial, the donor was in the Ad26.COV2.S arm. Overall study findings and caveats: Measurement of non-spike TCR breadth gave similar results in vaccine and placebo recipients.

The table came from immunoSEQ multiplex PCR; TCRdb's copy has only in-frame clones and leaves some out. The table includes 380,000 or so clones, roughly 90% detected once. The sample here was peripheral blood, taken in a trial of Ad26.COV2.S vaccine versus placebo. The source is a person between 18 and 59 years old who received the Ad26.COV2.S COVID-19 vaccine or a placebo.

In DNA, the CDR3 is TGTGCCAGCAGCAAAGGACTAGCGGGCGTCTACGAGCAGTACTTC. Translating gives CASSKGLAGVYEQYF. This sequence joins TRBV5-6 and TRBJ2-7; 11 bases match TRBD2. This CDR3 spans 15 amino acids. With 4 bases clipped from V and 3 bases from J, the junction kept 6 bases outside the gene matches. Germline lookup yields CDR1 SGHDT and CDR2 YYEEEE.